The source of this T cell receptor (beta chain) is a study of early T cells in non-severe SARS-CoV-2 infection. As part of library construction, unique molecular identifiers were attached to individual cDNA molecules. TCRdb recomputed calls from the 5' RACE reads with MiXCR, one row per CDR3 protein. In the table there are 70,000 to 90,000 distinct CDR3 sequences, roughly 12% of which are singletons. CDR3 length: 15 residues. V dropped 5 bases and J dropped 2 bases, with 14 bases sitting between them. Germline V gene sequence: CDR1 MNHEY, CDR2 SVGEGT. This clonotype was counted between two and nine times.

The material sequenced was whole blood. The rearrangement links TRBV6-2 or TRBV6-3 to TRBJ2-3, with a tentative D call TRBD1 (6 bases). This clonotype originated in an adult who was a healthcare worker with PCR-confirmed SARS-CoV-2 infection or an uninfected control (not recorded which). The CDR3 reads CASSPRGSATDTQYF. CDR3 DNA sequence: TGTGCCAGCAGTCCGAGGGGGAGCGCCACAGATACGCAGTATTTT.